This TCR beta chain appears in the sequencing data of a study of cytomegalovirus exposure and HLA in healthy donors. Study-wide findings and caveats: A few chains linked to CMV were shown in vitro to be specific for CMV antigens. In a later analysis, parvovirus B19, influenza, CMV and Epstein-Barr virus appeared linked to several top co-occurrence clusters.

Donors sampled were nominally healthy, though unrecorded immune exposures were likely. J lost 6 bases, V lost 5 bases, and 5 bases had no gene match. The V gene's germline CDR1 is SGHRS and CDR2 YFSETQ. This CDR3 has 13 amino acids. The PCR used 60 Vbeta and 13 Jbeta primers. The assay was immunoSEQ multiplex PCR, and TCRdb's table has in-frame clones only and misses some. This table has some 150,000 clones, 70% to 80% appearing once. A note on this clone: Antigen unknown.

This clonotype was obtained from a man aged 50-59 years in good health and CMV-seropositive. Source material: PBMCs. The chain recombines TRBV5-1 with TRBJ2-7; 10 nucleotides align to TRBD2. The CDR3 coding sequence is TGCGCCAGCAGTCTAGCGGGAGAAGGCGAGCAGTACTTC. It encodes CASSLAGEGEQYF.